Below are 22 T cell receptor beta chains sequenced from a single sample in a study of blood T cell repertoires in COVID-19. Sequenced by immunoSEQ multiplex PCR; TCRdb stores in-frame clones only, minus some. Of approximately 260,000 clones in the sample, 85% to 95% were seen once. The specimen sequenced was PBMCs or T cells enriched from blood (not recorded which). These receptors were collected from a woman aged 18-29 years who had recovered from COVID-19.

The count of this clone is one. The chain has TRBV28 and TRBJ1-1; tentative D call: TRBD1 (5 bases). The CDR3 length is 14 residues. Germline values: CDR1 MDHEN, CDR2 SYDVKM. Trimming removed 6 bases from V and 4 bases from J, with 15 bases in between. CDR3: CASSLLGGGTEAFF. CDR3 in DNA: TGTGCCAGCAGCCTCTTGGGGGGAGGCACTGAAGCTTTCTTT.

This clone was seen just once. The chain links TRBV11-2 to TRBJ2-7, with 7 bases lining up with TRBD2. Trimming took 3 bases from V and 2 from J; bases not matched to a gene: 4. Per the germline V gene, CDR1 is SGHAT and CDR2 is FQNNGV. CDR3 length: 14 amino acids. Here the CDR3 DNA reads TGTGCCAGCAGCTTTGCGGGGGACGCCTACGAGCAGTACTTC. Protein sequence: CASSFAGDAYEQYF.

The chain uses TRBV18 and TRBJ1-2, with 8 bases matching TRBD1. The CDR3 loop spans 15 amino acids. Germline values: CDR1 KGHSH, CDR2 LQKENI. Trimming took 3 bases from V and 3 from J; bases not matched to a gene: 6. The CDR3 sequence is CASSPGQGSYYGYTF. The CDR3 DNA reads TGTGCCAGCTCACCCGGACAGGGTAGCTACTATGGCTACACCTTC.

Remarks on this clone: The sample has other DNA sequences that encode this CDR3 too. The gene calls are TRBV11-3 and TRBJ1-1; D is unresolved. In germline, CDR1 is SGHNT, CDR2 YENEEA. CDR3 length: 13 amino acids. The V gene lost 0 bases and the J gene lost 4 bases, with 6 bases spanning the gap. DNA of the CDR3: TGTGCCAGCAGCTTAGATCGGGGCACTGAAGCTTTCTTT. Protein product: CASSLDRGTEAFF.

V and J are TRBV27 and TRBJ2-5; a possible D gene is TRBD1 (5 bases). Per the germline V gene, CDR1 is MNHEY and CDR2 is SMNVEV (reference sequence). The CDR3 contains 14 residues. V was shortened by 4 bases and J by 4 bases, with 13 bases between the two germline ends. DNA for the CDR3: TGTGCCAGCAGTTCCTCAGGGTTAGTAGAGACCCAGTACTTC. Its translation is CASSSSGLVETQYF.

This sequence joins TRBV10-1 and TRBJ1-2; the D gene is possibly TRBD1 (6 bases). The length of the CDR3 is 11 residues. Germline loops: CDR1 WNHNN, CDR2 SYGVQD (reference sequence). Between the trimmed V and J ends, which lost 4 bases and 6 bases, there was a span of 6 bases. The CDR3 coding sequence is TGCGCCAGCAGTGGGGACAATGGCTACACCTTC. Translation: CASSGDNGYTF.

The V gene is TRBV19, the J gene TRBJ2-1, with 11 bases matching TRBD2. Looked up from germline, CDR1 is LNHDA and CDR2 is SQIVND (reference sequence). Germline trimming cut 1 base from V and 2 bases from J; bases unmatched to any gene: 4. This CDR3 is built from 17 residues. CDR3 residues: CASSIVTSGGPYNEQFF. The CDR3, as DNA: TGTGCCAGTAGTATAGTAACTAGCGGGGGACCCTACAATGAGCAGTTCTTC.

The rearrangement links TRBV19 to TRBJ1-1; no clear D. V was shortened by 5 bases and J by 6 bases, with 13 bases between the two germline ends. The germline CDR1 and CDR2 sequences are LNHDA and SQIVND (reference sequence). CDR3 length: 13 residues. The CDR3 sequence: CASSLKINSEAFF. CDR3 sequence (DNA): TGTGCCAGTAGTCTAAAGATAAATTCTGAAGCTTTCTTT.

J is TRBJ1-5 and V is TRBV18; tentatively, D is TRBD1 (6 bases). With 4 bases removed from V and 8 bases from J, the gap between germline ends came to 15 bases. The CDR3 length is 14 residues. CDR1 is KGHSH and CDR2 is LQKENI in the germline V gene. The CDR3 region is CASSQSGHSEPQHF. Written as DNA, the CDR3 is TGTGCCAGCTCACAATCGGGACACTCGGAGCCCCAGCATTTT.

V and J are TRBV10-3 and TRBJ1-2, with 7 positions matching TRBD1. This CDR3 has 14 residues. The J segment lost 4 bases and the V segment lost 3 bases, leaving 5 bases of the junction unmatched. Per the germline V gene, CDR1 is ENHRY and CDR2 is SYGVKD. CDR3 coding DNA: TGTGCCATCAGTGAAAGGACAGGCTCCTATGGCTACACCTTC. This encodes CAISERTGSYGYTF.

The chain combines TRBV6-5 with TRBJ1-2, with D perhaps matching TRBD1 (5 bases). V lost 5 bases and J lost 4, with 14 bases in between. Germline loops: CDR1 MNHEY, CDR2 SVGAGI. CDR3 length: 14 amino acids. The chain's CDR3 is CASSQLPGGYGYTF. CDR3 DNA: TGTGCCAGCAGTCAACTACCCGGGGGCTATGGCTACACCTTC.

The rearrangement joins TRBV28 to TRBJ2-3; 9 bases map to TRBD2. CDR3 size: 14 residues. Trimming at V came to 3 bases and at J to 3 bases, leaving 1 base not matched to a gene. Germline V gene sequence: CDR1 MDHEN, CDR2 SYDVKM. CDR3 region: CASSFLAGTDTQYF. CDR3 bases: TGTGCCAGCAGTTTTCTAGCGGGAACAGATACGCAGTATTTT.

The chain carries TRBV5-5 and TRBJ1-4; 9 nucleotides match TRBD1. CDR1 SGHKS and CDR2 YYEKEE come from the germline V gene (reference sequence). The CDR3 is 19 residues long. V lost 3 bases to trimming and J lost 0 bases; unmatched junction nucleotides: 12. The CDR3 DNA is TGTGCCAGCAGCTCCCTCCCCGGGACAGGGACAGCAACTAATGAAAAACTGTTTTTT. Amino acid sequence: CASSSLPGTGTATNEKLFF.

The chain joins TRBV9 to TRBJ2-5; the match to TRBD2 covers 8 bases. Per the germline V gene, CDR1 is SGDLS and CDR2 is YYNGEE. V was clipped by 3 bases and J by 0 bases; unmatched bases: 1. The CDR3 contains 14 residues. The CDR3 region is CASSGSGNQETQYF. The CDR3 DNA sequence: TGTGCCAGCAGCGGTAGCGGGAACCAAGAGACCCAGTACTTC.

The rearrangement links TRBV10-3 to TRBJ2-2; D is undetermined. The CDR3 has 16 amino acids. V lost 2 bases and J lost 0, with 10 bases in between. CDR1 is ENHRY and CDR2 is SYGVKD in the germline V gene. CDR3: CAISERGGSNTGELFF. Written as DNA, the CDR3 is TGTGCCATCAGTGAGAGAGGTGGCTCGAACACCGGGGAGCTGTTTTTT.

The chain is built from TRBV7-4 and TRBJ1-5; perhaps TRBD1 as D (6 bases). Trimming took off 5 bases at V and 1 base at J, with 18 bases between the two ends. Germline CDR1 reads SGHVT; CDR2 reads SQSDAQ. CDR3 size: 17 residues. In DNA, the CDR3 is TGTGCCAGCAGCCCATATATGGGACATGTCAGCAATCAGCCCCAGCATTTT. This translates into CASSPYMGHVSNQPQHF.

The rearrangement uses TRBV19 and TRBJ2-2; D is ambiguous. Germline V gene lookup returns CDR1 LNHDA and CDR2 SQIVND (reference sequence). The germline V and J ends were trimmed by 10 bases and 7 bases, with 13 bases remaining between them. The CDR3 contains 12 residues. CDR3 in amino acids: CATSEYGGELFF. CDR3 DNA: TGTGCCACCTCCGAGTACGGCGGGGAGCTGTTTTTT.

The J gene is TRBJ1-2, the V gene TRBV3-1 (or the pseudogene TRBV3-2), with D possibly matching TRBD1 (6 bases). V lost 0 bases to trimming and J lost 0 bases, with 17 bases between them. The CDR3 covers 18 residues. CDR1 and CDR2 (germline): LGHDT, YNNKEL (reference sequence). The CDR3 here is CASSQEFRQDPPNYGYTF. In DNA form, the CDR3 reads TGTGCCAGCAGCCAAGAGTTTCGACAGGACCCGCCTAACTATGGCTACACCTTC.

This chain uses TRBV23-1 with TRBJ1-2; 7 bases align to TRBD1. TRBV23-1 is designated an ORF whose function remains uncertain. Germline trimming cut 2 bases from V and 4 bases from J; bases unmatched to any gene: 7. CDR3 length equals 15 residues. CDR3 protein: CASSQRQGYGYGYTF. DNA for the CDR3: TGCGCCAGCAGTCAAAGACAGGGCTATGGCTATGGCTACACCTTC.

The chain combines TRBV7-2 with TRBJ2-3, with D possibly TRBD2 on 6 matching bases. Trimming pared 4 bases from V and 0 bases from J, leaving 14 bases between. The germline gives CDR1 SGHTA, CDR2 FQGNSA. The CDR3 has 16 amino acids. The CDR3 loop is CASSSLLARSTDTQYF. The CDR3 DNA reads TGTGCCAGCAGCTCCCTTCTAGCGCGGAGCACAGATACGCAGTATTTT.

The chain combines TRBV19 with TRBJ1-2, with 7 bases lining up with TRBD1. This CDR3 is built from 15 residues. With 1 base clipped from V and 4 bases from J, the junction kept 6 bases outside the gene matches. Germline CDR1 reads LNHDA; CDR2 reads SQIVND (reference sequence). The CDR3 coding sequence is TGTGCCAGTAGTATAGTTGGGACAGACGGCTATGGCTACACCTTC. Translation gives CASSIVGTDGYGYTF.

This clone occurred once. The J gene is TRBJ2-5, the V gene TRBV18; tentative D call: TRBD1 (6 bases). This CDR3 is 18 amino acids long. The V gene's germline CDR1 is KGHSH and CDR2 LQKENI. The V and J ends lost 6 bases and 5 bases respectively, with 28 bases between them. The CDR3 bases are TGTGCCAGCTCTCAAAGAAATCCGGACAGTCCCGGGCCGGAGACCCAGTACTTC. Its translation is CASSQRNPDSPGPETQYF.